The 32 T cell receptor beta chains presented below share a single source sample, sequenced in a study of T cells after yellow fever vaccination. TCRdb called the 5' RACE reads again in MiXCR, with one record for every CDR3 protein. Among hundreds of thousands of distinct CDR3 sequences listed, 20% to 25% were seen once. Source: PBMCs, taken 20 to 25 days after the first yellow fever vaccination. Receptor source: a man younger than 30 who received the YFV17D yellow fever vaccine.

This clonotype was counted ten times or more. This CDR3 is CASSRTGSTGELFF. CDR3 sequence (DNA): TGTGCCAGCAGCCGGACAGGGAGCACCGGGGAGCTGTTTTTT. J is TRBJ2-2 and V is TRBV6-2 or TRBV6-3, with 8 bases fitting TRBD1. Germline CDR1 reads MNHEY; CDR2 reads SVGEGT. The CDR3 is 14 residues long. Unmatched junction bases numbered 4, after V lost 6 bases and J lost 4 bases.

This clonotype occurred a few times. CDR3 sequence (DNA): TGTGCCAGCAGCGTCGCAGGGCTGTACCAAGAGACCCAGTACTTC. Translated, it gives CASSVAGLYQETQYF. This rearrangement joins TRBV9 to TRBJ2-5, with D tentatively TRBD1 (5 bases). This CDR3 spans 15 amino acids. Per germline, CDR1 SGDLS and CDR2 YYNGEE. The V end was cut by 2 bases, the J end by 0 bases, with 11 bases between. Together with reference TRBV9 and TRBJ2-5, the CDR3 gives the full variable domain: DSGVTQTPKHLITATGQRVTLRCSPRSGDLSVYWYQQSLDQGLQFLIQYYNGEERAKGNILERFSAQQFPDLHSELNLSSLELGDSALYFCASSVAGLYQETQYFGPGTRLLVL.

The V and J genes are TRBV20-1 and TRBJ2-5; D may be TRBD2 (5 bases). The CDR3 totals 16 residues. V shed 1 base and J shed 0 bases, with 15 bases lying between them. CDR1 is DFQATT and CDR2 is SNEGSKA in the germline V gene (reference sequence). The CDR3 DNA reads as TGCAGTGCTAGAGCCATCCAGCCGGGAAACCAAGAGACCCAGTACTTC. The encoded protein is CSARAIQPGNQETQYF.

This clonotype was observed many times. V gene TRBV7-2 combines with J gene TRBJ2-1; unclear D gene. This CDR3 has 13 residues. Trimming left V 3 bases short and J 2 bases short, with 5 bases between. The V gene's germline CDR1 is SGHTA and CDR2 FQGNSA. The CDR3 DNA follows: TGTGCCAGCAGCTTGGCCCCCTACAATGAGCAGTTCTTC. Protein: CASSLAPYNEQFF.

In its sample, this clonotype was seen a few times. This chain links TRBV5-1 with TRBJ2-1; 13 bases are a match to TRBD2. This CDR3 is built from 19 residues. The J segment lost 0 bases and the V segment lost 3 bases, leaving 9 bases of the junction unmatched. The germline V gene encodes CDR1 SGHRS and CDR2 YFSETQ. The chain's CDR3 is CASSSLTSGGPRSYNEQFF. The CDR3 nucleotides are TGCGCCAGCAGCTCCCTGACTAGCGGGGGGCCCCGCTCCTACAATGAGCAGTTCTTC.

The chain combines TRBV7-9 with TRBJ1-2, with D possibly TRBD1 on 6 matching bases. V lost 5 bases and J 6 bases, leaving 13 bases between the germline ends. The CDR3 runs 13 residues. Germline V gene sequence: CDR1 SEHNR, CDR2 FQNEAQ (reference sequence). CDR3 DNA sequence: TGTGCCAGCAGCGCACAGGGATCTCATGGCTACACCTTC. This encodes CASSAQGSHGYTF. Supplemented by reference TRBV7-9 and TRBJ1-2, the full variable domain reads DTGVSQNPRHKITKRGQNVTFRCDPISEHNRLYWYRQTLGQGPEFLTYFQNEAQLEKSRLLSDRFSAERPKGSFSTLEIQRTEQGDSAMYLCASSAQGSHGYTFGSGTRLTVV.

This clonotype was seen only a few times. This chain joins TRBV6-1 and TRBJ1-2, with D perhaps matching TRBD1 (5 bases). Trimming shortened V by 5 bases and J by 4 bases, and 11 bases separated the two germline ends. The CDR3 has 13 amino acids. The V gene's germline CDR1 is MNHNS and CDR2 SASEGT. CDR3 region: CASSPGSPYGYTF. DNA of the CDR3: TGTGCCAGCAGTCCAGGGTCCCCCTATGGCTACACCTTC.

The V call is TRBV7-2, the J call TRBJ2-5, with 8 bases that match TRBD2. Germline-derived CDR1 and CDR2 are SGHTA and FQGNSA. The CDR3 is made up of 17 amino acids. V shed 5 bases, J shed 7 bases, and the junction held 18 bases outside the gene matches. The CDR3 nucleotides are TGTGCCAGCAGCCCACCGGGACTAGTTACCGTCCGTGGGACCCAGTACTTC. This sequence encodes CASSPPGLVTVRGTQYF. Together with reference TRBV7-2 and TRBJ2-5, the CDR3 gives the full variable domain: GAGVSQSPSNKVTEKGKDVELRCDPISGHTALYWYRQSLGQGLEFLIYFQGNSAPDKSGLPSDRFSAERTGGSVSTLTIQRTQQEDSAVYLCASSPPGLVTVRGTQYFGPGTRLLVL.

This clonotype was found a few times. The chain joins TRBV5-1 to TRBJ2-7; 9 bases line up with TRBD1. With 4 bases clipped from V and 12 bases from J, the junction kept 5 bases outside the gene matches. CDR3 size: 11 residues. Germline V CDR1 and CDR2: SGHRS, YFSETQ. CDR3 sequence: CASSRDRDWYV. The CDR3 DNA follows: TGCGCCAGCAGCAGGGACAGGGATTGGTACGTC.

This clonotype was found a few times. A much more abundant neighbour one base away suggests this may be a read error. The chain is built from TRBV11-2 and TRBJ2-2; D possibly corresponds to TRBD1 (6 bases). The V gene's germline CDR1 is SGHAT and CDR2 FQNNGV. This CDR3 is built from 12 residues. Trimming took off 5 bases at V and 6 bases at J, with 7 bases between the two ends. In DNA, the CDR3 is TGTGCCAGCAGCCGACAGGCCGGGGAGCTGTTTTTT. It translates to CASSRQAGELFF.

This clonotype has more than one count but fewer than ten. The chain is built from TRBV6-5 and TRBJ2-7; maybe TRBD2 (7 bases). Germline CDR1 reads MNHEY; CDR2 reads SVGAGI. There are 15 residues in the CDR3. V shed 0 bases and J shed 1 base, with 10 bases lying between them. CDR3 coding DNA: TGTGCCAGCAGTTACTCGGCGGGGGCTTCCTACGAGCAGTACTTC. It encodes CASSYSAGASYEQYF.

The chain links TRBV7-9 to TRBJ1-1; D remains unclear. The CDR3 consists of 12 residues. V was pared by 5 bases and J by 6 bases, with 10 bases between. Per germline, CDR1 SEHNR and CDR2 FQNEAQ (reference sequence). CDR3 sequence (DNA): TGTGCCAGCAGCCAAGGCCCGTCTGAAGCTTTCTTT. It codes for CASSQGPSEAFF.

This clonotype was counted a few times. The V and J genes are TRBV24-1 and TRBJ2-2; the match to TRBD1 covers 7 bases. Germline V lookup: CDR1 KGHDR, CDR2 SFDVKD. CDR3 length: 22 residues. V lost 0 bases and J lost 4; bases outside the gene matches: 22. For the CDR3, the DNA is TGTGCCACCAGTGATTTGCTTTTTCCCAGGAAGAACTGGGACAGCTTCACCGGGGAGCTGTTTTTT. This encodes CATSDLLFPRKNWDSFTGELFF.

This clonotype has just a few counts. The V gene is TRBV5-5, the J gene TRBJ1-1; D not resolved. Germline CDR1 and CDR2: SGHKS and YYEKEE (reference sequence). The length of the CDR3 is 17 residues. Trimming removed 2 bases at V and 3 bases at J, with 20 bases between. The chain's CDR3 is CASSFFGPPNPDTEAFF. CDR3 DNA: TGTGCCAGCAGCTTCTTTGGGCCTCCCAACCCGGACACTGAAGCTTTCTTT.

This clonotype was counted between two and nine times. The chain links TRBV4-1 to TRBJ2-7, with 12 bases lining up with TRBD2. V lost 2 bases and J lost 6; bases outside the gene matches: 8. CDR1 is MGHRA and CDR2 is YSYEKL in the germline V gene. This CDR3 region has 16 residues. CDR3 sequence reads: CASSQSPGLAGLEQYF. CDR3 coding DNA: TGCGCCAGCAGCCAATCGCCGGGACTAGCGGGTCTCGAGCAGTACTTC.

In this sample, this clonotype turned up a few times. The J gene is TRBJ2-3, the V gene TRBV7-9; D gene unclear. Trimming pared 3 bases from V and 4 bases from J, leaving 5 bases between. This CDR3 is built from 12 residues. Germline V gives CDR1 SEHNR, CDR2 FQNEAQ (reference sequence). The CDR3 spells CASSFDSDTQYF. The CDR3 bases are TGTGCCAGCAGCTTTGACTCAGATACGCAGTATTTT.

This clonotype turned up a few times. DNA of the CDR3: TGTGCCATCAGTGAGGGAGGTAGCGGGGCCTCCTACGAGCAGTACTTC. Translation gives CAISEGGSGASYEQYF. The chain has TRBV10-3 and TRBJ2-7; 8 nucleotides agree with TRBD2. The CDR3 totals 16 residues. V lost 2 bases, J lost 0 bases, and 6 bases stayed unmatched. Germline V CDR1 and CDR2: ENHRY, SYGVKD.

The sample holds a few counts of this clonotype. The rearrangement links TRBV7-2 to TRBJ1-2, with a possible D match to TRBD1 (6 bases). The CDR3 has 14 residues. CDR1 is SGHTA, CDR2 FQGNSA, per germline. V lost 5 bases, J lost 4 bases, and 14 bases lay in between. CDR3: CASSKGGLGYGYTF. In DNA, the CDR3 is TGTGCCAGCAGCAAAGGGGGGCTTGGCTATGGCTACACCTTC.

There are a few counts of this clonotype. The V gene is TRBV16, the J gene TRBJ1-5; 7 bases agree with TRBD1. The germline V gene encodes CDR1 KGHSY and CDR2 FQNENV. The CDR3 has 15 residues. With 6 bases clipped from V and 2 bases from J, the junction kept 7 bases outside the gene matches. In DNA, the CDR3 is TGTGCCAGCAGACCTCATACAGGGGGCAATCAGCCCCAGCATTTT. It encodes CASRPHTGGNQPQHF. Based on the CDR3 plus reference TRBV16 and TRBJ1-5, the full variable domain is GEEVAQTPKHLVRGEGQKAKLYCAPIKGHSYVFWYQQVLKNEFKFLISFQNENVFDETGMPKERFSAKCLPNSPCSLEIQATKLEDSAVYFCASRPHTGGNQPQHFGDGTRLSIL.

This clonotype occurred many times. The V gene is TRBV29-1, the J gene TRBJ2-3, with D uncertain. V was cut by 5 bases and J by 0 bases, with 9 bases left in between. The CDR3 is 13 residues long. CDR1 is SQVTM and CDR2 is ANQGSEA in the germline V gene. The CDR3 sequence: CSVNVGSTDTQYF. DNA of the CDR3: TGCAGCGTTAACGTGGGGAGCACAGATACGCAGTATTTT.

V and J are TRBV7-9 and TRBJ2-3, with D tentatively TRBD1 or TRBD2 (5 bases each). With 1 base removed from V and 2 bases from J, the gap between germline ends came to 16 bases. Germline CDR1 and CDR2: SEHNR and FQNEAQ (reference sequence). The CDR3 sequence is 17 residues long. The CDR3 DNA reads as TGTGCCAGCAGCTTAGGGTTCCAGGGAGCGTCCACAGATACGCAGTATTTT. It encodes CASSLGFQGASTDTQYF.

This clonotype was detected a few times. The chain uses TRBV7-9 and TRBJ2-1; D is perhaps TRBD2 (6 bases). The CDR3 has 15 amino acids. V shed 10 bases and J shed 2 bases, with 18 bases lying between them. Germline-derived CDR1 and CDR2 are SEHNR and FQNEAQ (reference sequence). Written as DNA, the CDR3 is TGTGCCACCCATGGAGGGGTGAGCCCCTACAATGAGCAGTTCTTC. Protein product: CATHGGVSPYNEQFF.

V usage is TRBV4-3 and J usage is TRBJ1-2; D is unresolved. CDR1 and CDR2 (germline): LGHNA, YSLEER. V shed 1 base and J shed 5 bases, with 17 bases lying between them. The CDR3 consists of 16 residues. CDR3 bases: TGCGCCAGCAGCCAAGTACTAGTGGGTCCGAATTATGGCTACACCTTC. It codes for CASSQVLVGPNYGYTF.

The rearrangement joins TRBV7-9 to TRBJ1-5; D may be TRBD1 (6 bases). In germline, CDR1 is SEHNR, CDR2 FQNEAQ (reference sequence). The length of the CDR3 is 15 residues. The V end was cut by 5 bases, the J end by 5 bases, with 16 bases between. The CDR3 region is CASSPRGGPDQPQHF. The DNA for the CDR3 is TGTGCCAGCAGCCCCCGGGGGGGGCCGGATCAGCCCCAGCATTTT. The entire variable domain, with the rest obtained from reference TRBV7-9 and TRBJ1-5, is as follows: DTGVSQNPRHKITKRGQNVTFRCDPISEHNRLYWYRQTLGQGPEFLTYFQNEAQLEKSRLLSDRFSAERPKGSFSTLEIQRTEQGDSAMYLCASSPRGGPDQPQHFGDGTRLSIL.

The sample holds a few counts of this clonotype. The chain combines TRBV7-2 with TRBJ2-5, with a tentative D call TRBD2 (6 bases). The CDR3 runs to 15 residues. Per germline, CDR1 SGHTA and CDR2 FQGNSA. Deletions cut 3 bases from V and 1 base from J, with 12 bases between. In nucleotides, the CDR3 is TGTGCCAGCAGCTTCCGGGACTTGGTCCAAGAGACCCAGTACTTC. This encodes CASSFRDLVQETQYF.

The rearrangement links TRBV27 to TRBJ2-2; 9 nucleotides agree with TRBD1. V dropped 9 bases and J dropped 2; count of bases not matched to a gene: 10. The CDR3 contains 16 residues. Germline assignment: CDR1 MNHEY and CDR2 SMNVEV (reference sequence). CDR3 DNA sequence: TGTGCCAGTAGGAGCCGGGACAGGGTTAACACCGGGGAGCTGTTTTTT. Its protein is CASRSRDRVNTGELFF.

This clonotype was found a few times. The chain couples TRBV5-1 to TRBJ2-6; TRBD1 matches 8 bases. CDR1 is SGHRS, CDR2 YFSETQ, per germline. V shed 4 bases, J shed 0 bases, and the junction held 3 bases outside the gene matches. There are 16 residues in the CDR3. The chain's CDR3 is CASSGTGLSGANVLTF. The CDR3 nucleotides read TGCGCCAGCAGCGGGACAGGCCTCTCTGGGGCCAACGTCCTGACTTTC.

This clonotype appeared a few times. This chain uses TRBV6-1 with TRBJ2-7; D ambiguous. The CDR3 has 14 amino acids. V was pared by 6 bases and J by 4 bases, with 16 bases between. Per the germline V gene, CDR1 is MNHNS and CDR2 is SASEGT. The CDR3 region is CASSGAAKSYEQYV. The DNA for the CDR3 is TGTGCCAGCAGCGGAGCTGCCAAATCTTACGAGCAGTACGTC.

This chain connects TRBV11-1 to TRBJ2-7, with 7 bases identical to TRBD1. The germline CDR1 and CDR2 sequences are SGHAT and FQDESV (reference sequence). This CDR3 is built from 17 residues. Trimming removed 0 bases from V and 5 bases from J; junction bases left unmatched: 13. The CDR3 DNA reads TGTGCCAGCAGCTTAGCCCCTACAGGGGCCGGCGTGAACGAGCAGTACTTC. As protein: CASSLAPTGAGVNEQYF. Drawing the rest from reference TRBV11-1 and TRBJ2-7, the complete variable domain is EAEVAQSPRYKITEKSQAVAFWCDPISGHATLYWYRQILGQGPELLVQFQDESVVDDSQLPKDRFSAERLKGVDSTLKIQPAELGDSAMYLCASSLAPTGAGVNEQYFGPGTRLTVT.

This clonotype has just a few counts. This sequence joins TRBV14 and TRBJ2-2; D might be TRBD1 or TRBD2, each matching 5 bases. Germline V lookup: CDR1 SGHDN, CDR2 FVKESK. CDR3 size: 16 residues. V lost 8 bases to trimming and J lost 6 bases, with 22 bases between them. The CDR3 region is CASRPWDGEGSGELFF. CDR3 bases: TGTGCCAGCCGACCCTGGGACGGTGAAGGTTCCGGGGAGCTGTTTTTT.

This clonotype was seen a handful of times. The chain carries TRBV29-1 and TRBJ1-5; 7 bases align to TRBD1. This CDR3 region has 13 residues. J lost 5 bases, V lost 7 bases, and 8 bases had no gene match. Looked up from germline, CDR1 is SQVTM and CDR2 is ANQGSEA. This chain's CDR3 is CSAATGYDQPQHF. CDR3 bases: TGCAGCGCAGCGACAGGGTACGATCAGCCCCAGCATTTT.

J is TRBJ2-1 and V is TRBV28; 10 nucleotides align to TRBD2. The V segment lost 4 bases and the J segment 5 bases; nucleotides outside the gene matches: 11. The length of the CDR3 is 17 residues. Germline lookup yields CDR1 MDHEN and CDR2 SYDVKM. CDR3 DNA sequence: TGTGCCAGCAGTTCCAATATACTAGCGGGGATAGACAATGAGCAGTTCTTC. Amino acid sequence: CASSSNILAGIDNEQFF.